This T cell receptor (beta chain) was recorded in a study of T cell responses to AZD1222 COVID-19 vaccine. The CDR3 contains 15 residues. The V end was cut by 0 bases, the J end by 7 bases, with 14 bases between. Germline CDR1 and CDR2: SGDLS and YYNGEE. Regarding the study as a whole: The sample set comprised mostly white British donors with more females, and clonal diversity was possibly underestimated. Every sample of the repertoires postdated the peak T cell response.

About this clone itself: The target antigen is unknown.

Clones were read by immunoSEQ multiplex PCR, and TCRdb kept only the in-frame ones, dropping some. Here the sample spans fewer than 150,000 clones, roughly 92% being singletons. Investigators merged groups given second doses at roughly 4 or roughly 12 weeks. This sample comprised peripheral blood, obtained 28 days after the second AZD1222 dose. V is TRBV9 and J is TRBJ2-1; no definite D call. This receptor was taken from an adult who received the AZD1222 COVID-19 vaccine. CDR3 in DNA: TGTGCCAGCAGCGTAGATGCGGACCCCTGGAATGAGCAGTTCTTC. Translating it yields CASSVDADPWNEQFF.